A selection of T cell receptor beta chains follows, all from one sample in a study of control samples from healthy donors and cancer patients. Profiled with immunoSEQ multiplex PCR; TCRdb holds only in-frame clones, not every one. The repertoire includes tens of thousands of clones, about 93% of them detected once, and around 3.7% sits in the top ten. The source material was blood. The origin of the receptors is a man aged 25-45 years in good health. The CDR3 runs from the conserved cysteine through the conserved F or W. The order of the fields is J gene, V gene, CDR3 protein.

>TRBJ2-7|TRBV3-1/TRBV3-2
CAPSHGGASGEQYF
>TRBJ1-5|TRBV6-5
CASRGRGNQPQHF
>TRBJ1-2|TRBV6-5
CASSSDTYGYTF
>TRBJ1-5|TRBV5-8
CASSLAPGQGTQPQHF
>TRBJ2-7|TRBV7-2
CASRGTGKYEQYF
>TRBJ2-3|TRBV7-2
CASSTGASGVTDTQYF
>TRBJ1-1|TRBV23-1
CASSQSGQGFWNTEAFF
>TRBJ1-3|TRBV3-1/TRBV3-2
CASSLTGGYSGNTIYF
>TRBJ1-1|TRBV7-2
CASNLQGARTEAFF
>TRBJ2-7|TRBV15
CATSRDPAGRVREQYF
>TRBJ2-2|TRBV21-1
CASSSPPSGPNTGELFF
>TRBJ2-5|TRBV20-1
CSASAARFQETQYF
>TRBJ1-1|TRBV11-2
CASSLGRGGNTEAFF
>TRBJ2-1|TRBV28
CASSLPGGSNNEQFF
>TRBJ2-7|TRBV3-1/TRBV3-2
CASSQDRAAVRYF
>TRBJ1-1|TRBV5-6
CASSFGTGNTEAFF
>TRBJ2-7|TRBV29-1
CSVKGSRQGRWDYEQYF
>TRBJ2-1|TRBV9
CASSERTASSGRTPYNEQFF
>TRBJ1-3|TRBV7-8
CASSLAVWQTGNTIYF
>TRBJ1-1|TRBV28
CASRNTNWGFF
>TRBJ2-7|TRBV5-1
CASTPKQGVHYEQYF
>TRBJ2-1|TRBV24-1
CATQGQGSYNEQFF
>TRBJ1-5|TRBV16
CASSTGSRVAQPQHF
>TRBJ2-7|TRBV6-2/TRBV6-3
CASSSSPLSYEQYF
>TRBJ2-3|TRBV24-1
CATSDLKFGTSGFTDTQYF